This entry describes one T cell receptor beta chain. The target antigen is unknown. Peripheral blood was drawn, roughly 10 milliliters per donor. PCR was performed a second time for about 7 to 12 cycles using a sample-barcoded 5' primer and a J-beta primer mix. MiXCR, run by TCRdb on the 5' RACE reads, gives a single entry per CDR3 protein. The sample holds about 570,000 distinct CDR3 sequences; approximately 27% are singletons and the top ten take roughly 18%. This sample is drawn from a study of blood T cells in healthy people across ages. The study's findings and limits: Researchers judged that diversity estimates from one million T cells fell short of true values. Donor CMV infection status was unknown, possibly confounding age-related changes in expanded clonotypes.

Looked up from germline, CDR1 is SGHRS and CDR2 is YFSETQ. The CDR3 is made up of 14 amino acids. V was shortened by 0 bases and J by 0 bases, with 7 bases between the two germline ends. This TCR derives from a woman in her 70s in good health. Sequences were obtained from blood. This chain links TRBV5-1 with TRBJ2-7; D remains unclear. CDR3 loop: CASSLDQNSYEQYF. The CDR3 nucleotides read TGCGCCAGCAGCTTGGATCAGAACTCCTACGAGCAGTACTTC. Variable domain in full (rest from reference TRBV5-1 and TRBJ2-7): KAGVTQTPRYLIKTRGQQVTLSCSPISGHRSVSWYQQTPGQGLQFLFEYFSETQRNKGNFPGRFSGRQFSNSRSEMNVSTLELGDSALYLCASSLDQNSYEQYFGPGTRLTVT.